This TCR beta chain was retrieved from a study of blood T cells in healthy people across ages. Per individual sample, total RNA of at least 5 micrograms was extracted. This CDR3 is built from 14 residues. Germline assignment: CDR1 DFQATT and CDR2 SNEGSKA (reference sequence). The trim removed 6 bases at V and 7 bases at J, leaving 8 bases unmatched. Primed by a sample-barcoded 5' primer and a J-beta primer mix, a second PCR proceeded for 7 to 11 cycles. Using its own MiXCR run on the 5' RACE reads, TCRdb lists one record per CDR3 protein. The data hold about 640,000 distinct CDR3 sequences, with approximately 30% observed a single time. Study-wide results and limits: CMV infection status of these donors was not known.

There are a few counts of this clonotype. The target antigen is unknown. The clonotype originates from a woman older than 75 in good health. Sequenced sample: blood. The chain recombines TRBV20-1 with TRBJ2-2, with 10 bases lining up with TRBD2. The CDR3 region is CSAERSGGDGELFF. The CDR3 DNA follows: TGCAGTGCAGAGCGGAGCGGGGGGGACGGGGAGCTGTTTTTT.